Listed below are T cell receptor beta chains from one sample, sequenced in a study of cytomegalovirus exposure and HLA in healthy donors. The method was immunoSEQ multiplex PCR; TCRdb's version includes in-frame clones alone and lacks a portion of them. Of around 110,000 clones detected, 71% appear once; the ten largest clones hold roughly 2.8%. Sequencing was done on a sample of PBMCs. The receptor source for this set is a female donor in good health and CMV-seronegative. The CDR3 runs from the conserved cysteine through the conserved F or W. Fields, in order: CDR3 protein, J gene, CDR3 length, clone size, V gene. The size of a clone is reported for some rows only, either as once, few or many, or as a class for expanded clones.

CASTTHHRDYPSPYEQYF TRBJ2-7 18 few TRBV27
CASSSLRSEKRANTEAFF TRBJ1-1 18 - TRBV18
CASRTGTGGGQPQHF TRBJ1-5 15 - TRBV19
CASSDRRTEAFF TRBJ1-1 12 - TRBV13
CASSLSRLRDKDTQYF TRBJ2-3 16 - TRBV27
CASSLSREVFNEQFF TRBJ2-1 15 few TRBV27
CASSSDRGRDEKLFF TRBJ1-4 15 - TRBV7-9
CASSPPRQAGNTIYF TRBJ1-3 15 few TRBV11-2
CASSLDGDRDTEAFF TRBJ1-1 15 - TRBV5-1
CASSYREGNEQFF TRBJ2-1 13 - TRBV6-6
CASSHLRGQASGNTIYF TRBJ1-3 17 - TRBV5-1